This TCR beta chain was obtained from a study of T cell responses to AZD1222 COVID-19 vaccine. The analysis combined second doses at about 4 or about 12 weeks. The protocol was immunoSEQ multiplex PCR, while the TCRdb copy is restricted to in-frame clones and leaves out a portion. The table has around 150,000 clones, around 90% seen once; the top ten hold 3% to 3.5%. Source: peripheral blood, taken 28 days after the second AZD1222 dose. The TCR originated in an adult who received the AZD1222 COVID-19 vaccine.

This CDR3 reads CASSLTNYGYTF. The CDR3 DNA follows: TGCGCCAGCAGCTTGACGAACTATGGCTACACCTTC. This chain uses TRBV5-1 with TRBJ1-2; D ambiguous. Trimming shortened V by 1 base and J by 2 bases, and 3 bases separated the two germline ends. Looked up from germline, CDR1 is SGHRS and CDR2 is YFSETQ. The CDR3 has 12 residues.